The 3 T cell receptor beta chains reported below all come from one sample, sequenced in a study of cytomegalovirus exposure and HLA in healthy donors. The PCR contained 60 Vbeta and 13 Jbeta primers. Sequencing was performed with immunoSEQ multiplex PCR; in TCRdb, only in-frame clones are kept and a portion is missing. The sample yields some 170,000 clones, 80% to 85% seen once. Sequencing was done on a sample of PBMCs. These receptors were collected from a woman in her twenties or thirties in good health and CMV-seronegative.

The chain has TRBV28 and TRBJ2-7; D uncertain. Deletions cut 3 bases from V and 6 bases from J, with 9 bases between. The germline V gene has CDR1 MDHEN and CDR2 SYDVKM. There are 12 residues in the CDR3. CDR3 coding DNA: TGTGCCAGCAGTTTTTTATATCCCGAGCAGTACTTC. It codes for CASSFLYPEQYF.

V usage is TRBV2 and J usage is TRBJ1-5; a weak D match, TRBD1 (6 bases). V lost 3 bases to trimming and J lost 4 bases, with 13 bases between them. The CDR3 spans 15 residues. In germline, CDR1 is SNHLY, CDR2 FYNNEI. The CDR3 loop is CASSEVGGMNQPQHF. CDR3 DNA sequence: TGTGCCAGCAGTGAGGTAGGGGGAATGAATCAGCCCCAGCATTTT.

This clone was found once. CDR3 bases: TGTGCCAGCAGCCCCCCGGGAACCCCCCACTACGAGCAGTACTTC. Encoded protein: CASSPPGTPHYEQYF. V gene TRBV7-2 combines with J gene TRBJ2-7, with TRBD2 as a possible D gene (5 bases). V lost 5 bases and J lost 3, with 17 bases in between. Germline lookup yields CDR1 SGHTA and CDR2 FQGNSA. CDR3 length: 15 amino acids. The whole variable domain, filled in from reference TRBV7-2 and TRBJ2-7, reads GAGVSQSPSNKVTEKGKDVELRCDPISGHTALYWYRQSLGQGLEFLIYFQGNSAPDKSGLPSDRFSAERTGGSVSTLTIQRTQQEDSAVYLCASSPPGTPHYEQYFGPGTRLTVT.